A single sample gave rise to the 17 T cell receptor beta chains below, sequenced in a study of T cell changes during pregnancy in multiple sclerosis. TCRdb's copy holds only in-frame clones and misses some; the assay was immunoSEQ multiplex PCR. The table lists about 33,000 clones, approximately 90% of them singletons. The sample consisted of CD4+ T cells from peripheral blood mononuclear cells, taken in the third trimester of pregnancy. These receptors were collected from a female donor in good health, enrolled as a control in a pregnancy study.

Here the CDR3 reads CASSQDRQPYEQYF. The CDR3 DNA reads TGCGCCAGCAGCCAAGATCGACAGCCCTACGAGCAGTACTTC. V is TRBV4-1 and J is TRBJ2-7, with D perhaps matching TRBD1 (5 bases). Trimming shortened V by 0 bases and J by 2 bases, and 8 bases separated the two germline ends. The length of the CDR3 is 14 residues. CDR1 and CDR2 from the germline V gene are MGHRA and YSYEKL.

This chain links TRBV27 with TRBJ2-1; 9 bases map to TRBD1. The V gene end was trimmed by 6 bases and the J gene end by 8 bases; junction bases not matched to a gene: 11. Germline loops: CDR1 MNHEY, CDR2 SMNVEV (reference sequence). The CDR3 spans 15 residues. CDR3 protein: CASRTGTGNSYEQFF. DNA for the CDR3: TGTGCCAGCAGAACCGGGACAGGGAATTCCTATGAGCAGTTCTTC.

Only a few counts were recorded for this clone. The gene calls are TRBV2 and TRBJ1-4; D is unclear. CDR1 and CDR2 from the germline V gene are SNHLY and FYNNEI. Trimming took 4 bases from V and 5 from J, leaving 11 bases between them. The CDR3 totals 14 residues. The CDR3 DNA reads TGTGCCAGCAGTGCCACCCGCGGCAATGAAAAACTGTTTTTT. Translated: CASSATRGNEKLFF.

The sample holds a few counts of this clone. This chain joins TRBV5-4 and TRBJ2-3; 7 bases fit TRBD2. The V gene's germline CDR1 is SGHNT and CDR2 YYREEE (reference sequence). The CDR3 is 15 residues long. After removal of 4 bases from V and 6 bases from J, the junction contained 11 bases not matched to a gene. CDR3 nucleotides: TGTGCCAGCAGCCGCCCCGGGACTAAAGCGGATACGCAGTATTTT. This translates into CASSRPGTKADTQYF. The whole variable domain, remainder taken from reference TRBV5-4 and TRBJ2-3, is ETGVTQSPTHLIKTRGQQVTLRCSSQSGHNTVSWYQQALGQGPQFIFQYYREEENGRGNFPPRFSGLQFPNYSSELNVNALELDDSALYLCASSRPGTKADTQYFGPGTRLTVL.

V is TRBV5-6 and J is TRBJ2-5; TRBD2 is a possible D gene (5 bases). Germline values: CDR1 SGHDT, CDR2 YYEEEE. This CDR3 has 15 amino acids. V was shortened by 6 bases and J by 1 base, with 16 bases between the two germline ends. The chain's CDR3 is CASTSSTRVQETQYF. In DNA, the CDR3 is TGTGCCAGCACCTCCAGCACGAGGGTCCAAGAGACCCAGTACTTC.

In DNA, the CDR3 is TGTGCCAGCAGTCCTACAGGGTACACTGAAGCTTTCTTT. This translates into CASSPTGYTEAFF. This rearrangement joins TRBV28 to TRBJ1-1, with D perhaps matching TRBD1 (6 bases). With 5 bases removed from V and 3 bases from J, the gap between germline ends came to 10 bases. The germline V gene has CDR1 MDHEN and CDR2 SYDVKM. This CDR3 has 13 amino acids. Full variable domain (outside the CDR3, taken from reference TRBV28 and TRBJ1-1): DVKVTQSSRYLVKRTGEKVFLECVQDMDHENMFWYRQDPGLGLRLIYFSYDVKMKEKGDIPEGYSVSREKKERFSLILESASTNQTSMYLCASSPTGYTEAFFGQGTRLTVV.

This chain connects TRBV5-1 to TRBJ2-1; no clear D. Trimming removed 4 bases at V and 4 bases at J, with 6 bases between. The CDR3 runs to 12 residues. Germline loops: CDR1 SGHRS, CDR2 YFSETQ. CDR3 sequence reads: CASSPDYNEQFF. CDR3 DNA: TGCGCCAGCAGCCCAGATTACAATGAGCAGTTCTTC. Filled out from reference TRBV5-1 and TRBJ2-1, the complete variable domain reads KAGVTQTPRYLIKTRGQQVTLSCSPISGHRSVSWYQQTPGQGLQFLFEYFSETQRNKGNFPGRFSGRQFSNSRSEMNVSTLELGDSALYLCASSPDYNEQFFGPGTRLTVL.

The gene calls are TRBV6-1 and TRBJ2-3; 9 positions agree with TRBD2. V was clipped by 6 bases and J by 4 bases; unmatched bases: 5. Germline values: CDR1 MNHNS, CDR2 SASEGT. CDR3 length: 14 amino acids. The CDR3 coding sequence is TGTGCCAGCAGCGCGGGGGGGCTCGCAGATACGCAGTATTTT. Its translation is CASSAGGLADTQYF.

This chain links TRBV2 with TRBJ1-4, with D possibly being TRBD1 (5 bases). The CDR3 runs to 18 residues. In germline, CDR1 is SNHLY, CDR2 FYNNEI. The germline V and J ends were trimmed by 0 bases and 4 bases, with 18 bases remaining between them. CDR3 coding DNA: TGTGCCAGCAGTGAAGCTCGTGGAGGGGTCCCCGTTAATGAAAAACTGTTTTTT. This translates into CASSEARGGVPVNEKLFF.

The chain links TRBV6-5 to TRBJ2-5; 7 bases are shared with TRBD2. CDR3 size: 16 residues. Germline V gene sequence: CDR1 MNHEY, CDR2 SVGAGI. Trimming removed 1 base from V and 1 base from J; junction bases left unmatched: 6. The CDR3 nucleotides are TGTGCCAGCAGTTACTTTGGTACTAGCGCCCAAGAGACCCAGTACTTC. Protein sequence: CASSYFGTSAQETQYF.

CDR3 nucleotide sequence: TGTGCCAGCAGTGACGGGGTTGGGGAGCAGTACTTC. It codes for CASSDGVGEQYF. The chain joins TRBV6-1 to TRBJ2-7, with a possible D match to TRBD2 (5 bases). With 3 bases removed from V and 7 bases from J, the gap between germline ends came to 10 bases. In germline, CDR1 is MNHNS, CDR2 SASEGT. The CDR3 contains 12 residues.

This chain connects TRBV7-9 to TRBJ2-7; 7 nucleotides align to TRBD2. The germline CDR1 and CDR2 sequences are SEHNR and FQNEAQ (reference sequence). This CDR3 has 16 residues. The junction had 12 bases not matched to a gene; V was cut back by 7 bases and J by 0 bases. For the CDR3, the DNA is TGTGCCAGCACCAAGAGTTCGGGACTACTCTCCTACGAGCAGTACTTC. Translation gives CASTKSSGLLSYEQYF.

CDR3 loop: CASRLPGVADTQYF. DNA of the CDR3: TGCGCCAGCCGGCTCCCGGGTGTTGCAGATACGCAGTATTTT. The chain couples TRBV10-2 to TRBJ2-3; no firm D call. The CDR3 has 14 amino acids. Between the trimmed V and J ends, which lost 8 bases and 4 bases, there was a span of 16 bases. Germline V gene data show CDR1 as WSHSY and CDR2 as SAAADI.

This chain uses TRBV29-1 with TRBJ2-7, with 7 bases that match TRBD1. From germline, CDR1 is SQVTM and CDR2 ANQGSEA. This CDR3 spans 13 amino acids. V was clipped by 4 bases and J by 6 bases; unmatched bases: 9. The CDR3 DNA follows: TGCAGCGTTGGTGATTGGACAGGTCGCGAGCAGTACTTC. Protein sequence: CSVGDWTGREQYF.

The chain is built from TRBV4-1 and TRBJ2-3; D is uncertain. Germline V gene data show CDR1 as MGHRA and CDR2 as YSYEKL. The CDR3 runs 12 residues. The ends were cut back, 4 bases at V and 6 bases at J, with 8 bases in the middle. The chain's CDR3 is CASSPNQDTQYF. The CDR3 DNA reads as TGCGCCAGCAGCCCGAACCAGGATACGCAGTATTTT.

The rearrangement joins TRBV6-1 to TRBJ1-2; D is uncertain. The germline gives CDR1 MNHNS, CDR2 SASEGT. The CDR3 is made up of 11 amino acids. The V and J ends lost 7 bases and 8 bases respectively, with 11 bases between them. CDR3 region: CASIIGYGYTF. In nucleotides, the CDR3 is TGTGCCAGCATTATCGGGTACGGCTACACCTTC.

This chain uses TRBV7-9 with TRBJ1-5; TRBD1 matches at 10 bases. Trimming at V came to 5 bases and at J to 0 bases, leaving 10 bases not matched to a gene. This CDR3 has 18 amino acids. Germline assignment: CDR1 SEHNR and CDR2 FQNEAQ (reference sequence). The DNA of the CDR3 is TGTGCCAGCAGCCCTGGGCGGGACAGGGGATATAGCAATCAGCCCCAGCATTTT. Translating gives CASSPGRDRGYSNQPQHF.